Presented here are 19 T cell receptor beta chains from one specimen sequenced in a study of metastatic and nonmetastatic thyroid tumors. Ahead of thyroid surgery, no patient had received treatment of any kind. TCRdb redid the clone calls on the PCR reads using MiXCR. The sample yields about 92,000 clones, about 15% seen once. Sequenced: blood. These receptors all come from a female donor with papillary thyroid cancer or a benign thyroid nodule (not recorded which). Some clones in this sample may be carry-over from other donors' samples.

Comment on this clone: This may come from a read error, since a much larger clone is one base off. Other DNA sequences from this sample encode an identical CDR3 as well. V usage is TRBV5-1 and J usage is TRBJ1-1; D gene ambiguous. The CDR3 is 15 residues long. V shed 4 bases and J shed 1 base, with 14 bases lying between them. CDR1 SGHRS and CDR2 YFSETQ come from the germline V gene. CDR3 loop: CASSLGWRANTEAFF. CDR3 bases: TGCGCCAGCAGCCTTGGATGGAGGGCGAACACTGAAGCTTTCTTT.

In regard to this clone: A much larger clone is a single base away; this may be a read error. The DNA of the CDR3 is TGTGCCAGCAGCTTGAGGGGACAGGGGATGTACGAGCAGTACTTC. Translated, it gives CASSLRGQGMYEQYF. V and J are TRBV5-6 and TRBJ2-7; TRBD1 aligns across 10 bases. The V gene end was trimmed by 1 base and the J gene end by 4 bases; junction bases not matched to a gene: 5. This CDR3 comprises 15 residues. CDR1 and CDR2 (germline): SGHDT, YYEEEE.

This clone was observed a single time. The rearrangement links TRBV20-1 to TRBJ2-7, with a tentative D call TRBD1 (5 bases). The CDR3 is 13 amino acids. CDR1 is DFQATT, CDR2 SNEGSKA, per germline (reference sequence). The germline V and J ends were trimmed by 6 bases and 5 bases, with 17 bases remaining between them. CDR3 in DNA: TGCAGTGCCTTCGTATACGGACAACACGAGCAGTACTTC. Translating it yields CSAFVYGQHEQYF.

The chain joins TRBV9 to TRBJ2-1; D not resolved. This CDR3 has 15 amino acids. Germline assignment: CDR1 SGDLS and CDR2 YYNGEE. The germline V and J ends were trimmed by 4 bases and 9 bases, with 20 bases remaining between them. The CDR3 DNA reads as TGTGCCAGCAGCATTATCGTGGGCCCACGGGTTGAGCAGTTCTTC. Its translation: CASSIIVGPRVEQFF.

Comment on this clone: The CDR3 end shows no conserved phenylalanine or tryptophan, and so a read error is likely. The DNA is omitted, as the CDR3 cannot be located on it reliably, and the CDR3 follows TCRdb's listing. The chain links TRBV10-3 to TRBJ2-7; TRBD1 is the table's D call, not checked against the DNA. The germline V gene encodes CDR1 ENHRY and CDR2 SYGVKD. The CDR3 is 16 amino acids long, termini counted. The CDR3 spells CAISESRQLYSYEHYS.

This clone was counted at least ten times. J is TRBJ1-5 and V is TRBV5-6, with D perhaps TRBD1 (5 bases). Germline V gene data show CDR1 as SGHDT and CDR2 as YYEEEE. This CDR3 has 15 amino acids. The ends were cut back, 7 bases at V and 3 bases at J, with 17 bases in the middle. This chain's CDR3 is CASGSGTDYNQPQHF. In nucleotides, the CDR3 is TGTGCCAGCGGTTCCGGGACGGATTACAATCAGCCCCAGCATTTT.

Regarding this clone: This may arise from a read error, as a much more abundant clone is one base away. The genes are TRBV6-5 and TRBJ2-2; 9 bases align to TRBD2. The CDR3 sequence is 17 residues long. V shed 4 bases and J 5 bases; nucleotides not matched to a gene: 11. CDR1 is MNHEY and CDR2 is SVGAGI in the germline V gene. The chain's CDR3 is CASSSTWAGGKTGELFF. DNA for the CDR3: TGTGCCAGCAGTTCCACCTGGGCGGGGGGGAAAACCGGGGAGCTGTTTTTT.

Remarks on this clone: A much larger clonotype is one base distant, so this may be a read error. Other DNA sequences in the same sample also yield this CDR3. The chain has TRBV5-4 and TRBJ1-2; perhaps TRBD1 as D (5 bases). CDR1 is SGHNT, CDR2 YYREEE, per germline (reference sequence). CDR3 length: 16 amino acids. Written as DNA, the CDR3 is TGTGCCAGCAGCTCCGGGACCCATCGACTTAACTATGGCTACACATTC. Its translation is CASSSGTHRLNYGYTF.

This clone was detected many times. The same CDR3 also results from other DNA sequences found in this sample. The CDR3 here is CASSPDRSDTEAFF. CDR3 DNA: TGCGCCAGCAGCCCAGACAGGTCGGACACTGAAGCTTTCTTT. The V call is TRBV5-1, the J call TRBJ1-1; weak D call: TRBD1 (6 bases). V dropped 4 bases and J dropped 3 bases, with 13 bases sitting between them. This CDR3 has 14 amino acids. Germline CDR1 is SGHRS and CDR2 is YFSETQ.

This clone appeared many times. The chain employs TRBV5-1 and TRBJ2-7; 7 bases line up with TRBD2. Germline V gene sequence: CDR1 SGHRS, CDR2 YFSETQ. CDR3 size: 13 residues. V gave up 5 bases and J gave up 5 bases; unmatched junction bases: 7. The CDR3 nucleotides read TGCGCCAGCAGTCGGGAGGCACTCGACGAGCAGTACTTC. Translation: CASSREALDEQYF.

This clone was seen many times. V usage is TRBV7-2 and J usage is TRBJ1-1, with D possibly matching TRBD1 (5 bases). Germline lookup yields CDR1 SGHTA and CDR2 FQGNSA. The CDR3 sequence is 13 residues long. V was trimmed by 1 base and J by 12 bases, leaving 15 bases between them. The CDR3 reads CASSLGGADRTFF. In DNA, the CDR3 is TGTGCCAGCAGCTTAGGGGGCGCGGATAGGACTTTCTTT.

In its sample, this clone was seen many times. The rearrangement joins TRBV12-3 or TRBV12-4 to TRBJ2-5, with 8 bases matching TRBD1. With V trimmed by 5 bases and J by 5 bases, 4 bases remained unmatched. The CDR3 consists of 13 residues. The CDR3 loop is CASSTGGRETQYF. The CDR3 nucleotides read TGTGCCAGCAGTACAGGGGGAAGGGAGACCCAGTACTTC.

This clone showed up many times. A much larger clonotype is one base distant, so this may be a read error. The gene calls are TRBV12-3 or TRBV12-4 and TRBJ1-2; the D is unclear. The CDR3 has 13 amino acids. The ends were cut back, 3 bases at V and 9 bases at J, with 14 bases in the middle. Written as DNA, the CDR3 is TGTGCCAGCAGTTTTGGTAACCGGGGAAGCTACACCTTC. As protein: CASSFGNRGSYTF.

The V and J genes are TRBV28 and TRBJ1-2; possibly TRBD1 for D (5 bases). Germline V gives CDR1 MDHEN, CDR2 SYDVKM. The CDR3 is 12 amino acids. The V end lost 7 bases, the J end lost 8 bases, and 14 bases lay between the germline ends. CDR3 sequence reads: CASISRVFGYTF. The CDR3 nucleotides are TGTGCCAGCATTAGCAGGGTATTCGGCTACACCTTC.

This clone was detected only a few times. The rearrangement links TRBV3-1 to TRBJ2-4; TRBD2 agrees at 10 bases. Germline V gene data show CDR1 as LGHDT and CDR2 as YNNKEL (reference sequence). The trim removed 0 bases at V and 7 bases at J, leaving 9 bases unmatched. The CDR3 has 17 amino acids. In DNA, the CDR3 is TGTGCCAGCAGCCAAGATCTTAGTAGCGGGGGGTTGAACATTCAGTACTTC. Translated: CASSQDLSSGGLNIQYF. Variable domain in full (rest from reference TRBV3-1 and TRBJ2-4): DTAVSQTPKYLVTQMGNDKSIKCEQNLGHDTMYWYKQDSKKFLKIMFSYNNKELIINETVPNRFSPKSPDKAHLNLHINSLELGDSAVYFCASSQDLSSGGLNIQYFGAGTRLSVL.

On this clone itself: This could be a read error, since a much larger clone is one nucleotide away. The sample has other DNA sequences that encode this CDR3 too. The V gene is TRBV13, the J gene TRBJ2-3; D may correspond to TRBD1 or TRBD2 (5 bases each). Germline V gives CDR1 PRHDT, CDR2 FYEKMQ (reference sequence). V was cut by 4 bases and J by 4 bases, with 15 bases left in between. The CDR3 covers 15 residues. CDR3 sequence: CASSSRGDGSDTQYF. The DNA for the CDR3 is TGTGCCAGCAGCTCTCGTGGGGACGGGTCAGATACGCAGTATTTT.

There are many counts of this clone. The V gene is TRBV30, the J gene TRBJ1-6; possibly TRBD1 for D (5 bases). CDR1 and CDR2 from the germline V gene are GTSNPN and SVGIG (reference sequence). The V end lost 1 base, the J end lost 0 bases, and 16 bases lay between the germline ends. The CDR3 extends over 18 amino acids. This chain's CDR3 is CAWSGGAERSSYNSPLHF. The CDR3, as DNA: TGTGCCTGGAGTGGCGGGGCAGAGAGAAGCTCCTATAATTCACCCCTCCACTTT.

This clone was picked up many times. This chain's CDR3 is CASSLAFRSGANVLTF. The DNA of the CDR3 is TGCGCCAGCAGCTTGGCCTTCAGGTCGGGGGCCAACGTCCTGACTTTC. This rearrangement joins TRBV5-1 to TRBJ2-6; no definite D call. Trimming removed 0 bases at V and 4 bases at J, with 11 bases between. Germline assignment: CDR1 SGHRS and CDR2 YFSETQ. The length of the CDR3 is 16 residues.

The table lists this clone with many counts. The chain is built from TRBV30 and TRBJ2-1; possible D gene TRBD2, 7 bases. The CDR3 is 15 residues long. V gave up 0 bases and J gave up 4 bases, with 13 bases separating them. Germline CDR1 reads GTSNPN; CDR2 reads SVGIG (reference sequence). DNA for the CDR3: TGTGCCTGGAGTGTAGGGGGGGCTAGGTACAATGAGCAGTTCTTC. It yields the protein CAWSVGGARYNEQFF.